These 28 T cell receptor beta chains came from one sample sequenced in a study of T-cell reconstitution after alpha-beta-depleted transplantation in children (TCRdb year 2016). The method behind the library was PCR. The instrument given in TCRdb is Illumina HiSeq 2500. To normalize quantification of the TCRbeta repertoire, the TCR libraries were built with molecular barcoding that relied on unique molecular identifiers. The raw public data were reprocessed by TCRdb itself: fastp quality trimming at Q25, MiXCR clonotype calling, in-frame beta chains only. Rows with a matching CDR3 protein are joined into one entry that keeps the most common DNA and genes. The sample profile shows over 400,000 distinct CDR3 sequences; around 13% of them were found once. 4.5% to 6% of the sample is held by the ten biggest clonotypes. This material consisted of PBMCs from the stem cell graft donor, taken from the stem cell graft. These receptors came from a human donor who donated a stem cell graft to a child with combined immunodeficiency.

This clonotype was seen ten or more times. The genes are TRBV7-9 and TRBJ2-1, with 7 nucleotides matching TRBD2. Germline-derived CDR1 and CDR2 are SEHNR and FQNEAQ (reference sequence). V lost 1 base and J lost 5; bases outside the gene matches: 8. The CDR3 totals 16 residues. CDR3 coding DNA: TGTGCCAGCAGCTTAGATACCGGGAGGCTCCACAATGAGCAGTTCTTC. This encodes CASSLDTGRLHNEQFF.

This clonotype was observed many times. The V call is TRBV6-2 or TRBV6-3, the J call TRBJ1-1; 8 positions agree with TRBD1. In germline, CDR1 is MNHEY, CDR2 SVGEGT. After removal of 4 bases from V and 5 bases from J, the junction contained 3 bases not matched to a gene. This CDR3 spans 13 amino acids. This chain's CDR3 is CASSWTGRTEAFF. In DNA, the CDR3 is TGTGCCAGCAGTTGGACAGGGCGGACTGAAGCTTTCTTT.

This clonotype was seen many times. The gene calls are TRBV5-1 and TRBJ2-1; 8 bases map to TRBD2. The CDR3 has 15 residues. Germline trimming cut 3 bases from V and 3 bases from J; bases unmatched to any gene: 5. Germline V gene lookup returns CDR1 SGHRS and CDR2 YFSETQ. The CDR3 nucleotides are TGCGCCAGCAGCTATACAACTAGCGGCTACAATGAGCAGTTCTTC. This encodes CASSYTTSGYNEQFF.

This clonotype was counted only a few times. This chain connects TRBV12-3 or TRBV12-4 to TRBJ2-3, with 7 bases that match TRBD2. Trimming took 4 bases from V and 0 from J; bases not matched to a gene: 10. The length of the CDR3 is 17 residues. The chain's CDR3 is CASSSAAASGSTDTQYF. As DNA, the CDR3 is TGTGCCAGCAGTTCCGCCGCGGCTAGCGGTAGCACAGATACGCAGTATTTT.

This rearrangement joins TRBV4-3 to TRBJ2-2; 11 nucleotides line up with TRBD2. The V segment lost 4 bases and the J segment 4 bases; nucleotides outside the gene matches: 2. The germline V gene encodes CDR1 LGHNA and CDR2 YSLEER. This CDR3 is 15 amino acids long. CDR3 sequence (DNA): TGCGCCAGCAGCCGAGGGACTAGCGGCACCGGGGAGCTGTTTTTT. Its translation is CASSRGTSGTGELFF.

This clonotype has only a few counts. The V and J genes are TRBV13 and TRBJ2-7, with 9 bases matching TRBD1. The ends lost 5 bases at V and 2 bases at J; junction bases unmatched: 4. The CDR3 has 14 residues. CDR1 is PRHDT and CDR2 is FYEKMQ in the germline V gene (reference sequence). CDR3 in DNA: TGTGCCAGCAGCGAGACAGGGGGAACCTACGAGCAGTACTTC. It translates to CASSETGGTYEQYF.

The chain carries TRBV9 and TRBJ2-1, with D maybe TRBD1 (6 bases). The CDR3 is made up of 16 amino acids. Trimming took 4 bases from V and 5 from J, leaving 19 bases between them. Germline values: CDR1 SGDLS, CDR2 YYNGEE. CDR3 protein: CASSPLPGHINNEQFF. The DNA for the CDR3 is TGTGCCAGCAGCCCTCTACCGGGACACATAAACAATGAGCAGTTCTTC.

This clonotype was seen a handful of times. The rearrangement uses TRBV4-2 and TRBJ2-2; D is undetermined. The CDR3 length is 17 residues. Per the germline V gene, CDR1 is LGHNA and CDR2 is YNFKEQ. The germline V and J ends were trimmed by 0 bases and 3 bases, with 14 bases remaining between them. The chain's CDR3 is CASSQDLRATYTGELFF. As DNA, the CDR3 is TGTGCCAGCAGCCAAGATCTGCGAGCGACGTACACCGGGGAGCTGTTTTTT.

The CDR3 loop reads CASSVEGSVGQPQHF. The CDR3 DNA reads as TGTGCCAGCAGCGTAGAGGGGTCAGTAGGTCAGCCCCAGCATTTT. V and J are TRBV9 and TRBJ1-5; D possibly corresponds to TRBD1 (5 bases). The CDR3 extends over 15 amino acids. Germline V gene lookup returns CDR1 SGDLS and CDR2 YYNGEE. Trimming took off 0 bases at V and 6 bases at J, with 13 bases between the two ends.

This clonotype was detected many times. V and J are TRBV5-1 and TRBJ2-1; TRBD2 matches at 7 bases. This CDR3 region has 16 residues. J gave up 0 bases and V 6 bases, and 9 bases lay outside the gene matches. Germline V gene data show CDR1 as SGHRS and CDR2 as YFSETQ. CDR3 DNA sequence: TGCGCCAGCACCGACCAAGCGGGGCTCTCCTACAATGAGCAGTTCTTC. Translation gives CASTDQAGLSYNEQFF.

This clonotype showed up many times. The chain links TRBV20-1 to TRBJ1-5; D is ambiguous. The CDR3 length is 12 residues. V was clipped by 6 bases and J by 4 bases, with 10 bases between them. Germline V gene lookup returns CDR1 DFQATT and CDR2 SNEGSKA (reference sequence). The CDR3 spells CSALKLNQPQHF. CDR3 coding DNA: TGCAGTGCCCTAAAGTTAAATCAGCCCCAGCATTTT.

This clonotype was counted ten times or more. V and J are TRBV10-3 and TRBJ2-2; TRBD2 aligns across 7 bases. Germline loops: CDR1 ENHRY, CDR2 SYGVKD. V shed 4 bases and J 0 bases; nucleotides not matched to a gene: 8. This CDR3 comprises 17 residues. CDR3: CAISGSTSVANTGELFF. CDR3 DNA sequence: TGTGCCATCAGTGGTTCAACTAGCGTAGCGAACACCGGGGAGCTGTTTTTT.

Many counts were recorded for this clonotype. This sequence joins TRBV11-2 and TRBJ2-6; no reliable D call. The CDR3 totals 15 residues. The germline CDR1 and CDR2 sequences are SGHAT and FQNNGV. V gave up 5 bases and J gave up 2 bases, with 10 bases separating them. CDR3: CASSHFRTGANVLTF. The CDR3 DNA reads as TGTGCCAGCAGCCACTTTAGGACTGGGGCCAACGTCCTGACTTTC. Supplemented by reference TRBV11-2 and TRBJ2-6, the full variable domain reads EAGVAQSPRYKIIEKRQSVAFWCNPISGHATLYWYQQILGQGPKLLIQFQNNGVVDDSQLPKDRFSAERLKGVDSTLKIQPAKLEDSAVYLCASSHFRTGANVLTFGAGSRLTVL.

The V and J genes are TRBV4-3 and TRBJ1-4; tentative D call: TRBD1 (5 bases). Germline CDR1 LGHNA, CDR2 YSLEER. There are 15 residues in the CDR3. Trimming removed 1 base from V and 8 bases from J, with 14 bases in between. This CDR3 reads CASSQAGRGGEKLFF. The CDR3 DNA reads TGCGCCAGCAGCCAAGCGGGAAGGGGTGGCGAAAAACTGTTTTTT.

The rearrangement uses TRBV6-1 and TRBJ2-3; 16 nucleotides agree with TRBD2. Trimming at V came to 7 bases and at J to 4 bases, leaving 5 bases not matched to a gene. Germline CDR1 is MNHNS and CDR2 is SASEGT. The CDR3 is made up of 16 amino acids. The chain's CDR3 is CASKGLAGGLADTQYF. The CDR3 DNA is TGTGCCAGCAAGGGACTAGCGGGGGGGCTGGCAGATACGCAGTATTTT.

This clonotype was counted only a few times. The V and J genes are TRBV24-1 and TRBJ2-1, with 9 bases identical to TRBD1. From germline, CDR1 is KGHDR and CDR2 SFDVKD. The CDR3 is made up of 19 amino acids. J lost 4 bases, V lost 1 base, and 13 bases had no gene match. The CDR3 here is CATSDFPSHRDRAYNEQFF. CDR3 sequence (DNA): TGTGCCACCAGTGATTTTCCTAGTCACCGGGACAGGGCGTACAATGAGCAGTTCTTC.

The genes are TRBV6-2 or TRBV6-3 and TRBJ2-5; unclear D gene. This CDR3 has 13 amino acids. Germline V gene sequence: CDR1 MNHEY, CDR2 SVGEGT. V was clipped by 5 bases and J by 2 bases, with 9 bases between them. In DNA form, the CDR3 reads TGTGCCAGCAGTAGACAAGAGCAAGAGACCCAGTACTTC. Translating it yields CASSRQEQETQYF.

The CDR3 DNA reads as TGTGCCAGCAGTTTAAATTTGGGAGCGGGACCCAAGTACAATGAGCAGTTCTTC. Translation: CASSLNLGAGPKYNEQFF. The rearrangement uses TRBV12-3 or TRBV12-4 and TRBJ2-1; TRBD2 matches at 7 bases. With 2 bases clipped from V and 4 bases from J, the junction kept 14 bases outside the gene matches. The CDR3 length is 18 residues.

The CDR3 reads CSATNTGELFF. The CDR3 nucleotides are TGCAGCGCCACGAACACCGGGGAGCTGTTTTTT. The V call is TRBV29-1, the J call TRBJ2-2; D ambiguous. V lost 7 bases and J lost 0, with 3 bases in between. Germline-derived CDR1 and CDR2 are SQVTM and ANQGSEA. The CDR3 spans 11 residues.

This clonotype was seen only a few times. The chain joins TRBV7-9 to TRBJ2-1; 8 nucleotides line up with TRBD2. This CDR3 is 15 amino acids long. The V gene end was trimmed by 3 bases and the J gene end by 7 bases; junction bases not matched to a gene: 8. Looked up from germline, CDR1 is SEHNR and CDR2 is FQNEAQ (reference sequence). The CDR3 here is CASSFGQRERNEQFF. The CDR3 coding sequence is TGTGCCAGCAGCTTCGGTCAGCGGGAGCGGAATGAGCAGTTCTTC.

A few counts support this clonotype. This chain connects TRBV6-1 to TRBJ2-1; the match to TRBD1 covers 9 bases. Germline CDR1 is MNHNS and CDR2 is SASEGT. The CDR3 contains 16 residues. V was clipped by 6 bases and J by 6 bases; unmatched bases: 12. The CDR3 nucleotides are TGTGCCAGCAGCTCCCCTTACAGGGGGCTGGTCAATGAGCAGTTCTTC. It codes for CASSSPYRGLVNEQFF.

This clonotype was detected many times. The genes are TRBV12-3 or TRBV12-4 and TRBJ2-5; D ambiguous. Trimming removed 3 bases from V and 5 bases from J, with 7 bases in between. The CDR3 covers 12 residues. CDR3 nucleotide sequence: TGTGCCAGCAGTTTTTATGGGGAGACCCAGTACTTC. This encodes CASSFYGETQYF.

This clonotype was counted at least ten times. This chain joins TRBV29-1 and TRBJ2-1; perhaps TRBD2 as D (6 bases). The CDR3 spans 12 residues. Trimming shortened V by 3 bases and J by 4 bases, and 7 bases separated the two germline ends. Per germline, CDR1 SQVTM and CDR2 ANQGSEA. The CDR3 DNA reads TGCAGCGTTGAGGGGGGTTACAATGAGCAGTTCTTC. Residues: CSVEGGYNEQFF.

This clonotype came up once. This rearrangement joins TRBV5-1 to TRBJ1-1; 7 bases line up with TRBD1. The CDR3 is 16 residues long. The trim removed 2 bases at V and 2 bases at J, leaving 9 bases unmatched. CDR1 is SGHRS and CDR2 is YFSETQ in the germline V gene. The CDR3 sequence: CASSFTPRQGNTEAFF. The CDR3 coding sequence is TGCGCCAGCAGCTTCACCCCCCGACAGGGCAACACTGAAGCTTTCTTT.

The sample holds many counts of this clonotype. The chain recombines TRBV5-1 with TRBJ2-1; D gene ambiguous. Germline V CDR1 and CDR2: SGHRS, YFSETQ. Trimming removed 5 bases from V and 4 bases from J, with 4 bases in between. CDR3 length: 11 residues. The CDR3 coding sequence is TGCGCCAGCAGACAGTACAATGAGCAGTTCTTC. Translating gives CASRQYNEQFF.

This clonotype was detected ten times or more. CDR3 sequence: CSVETGSDTQYF. CDR3 DNA sequence: TGCAGCGTTGAGACAGGCTCAGATACGCAGTATTTT. The chain recombines TRBV29-1 with TRBJ2-3; tentatively, D is TRBD1 (6 bases). The germline CDR1 and CDR2 sequences are SQVTM and ANQGSEA. The CDR3 contains 12 residues. V was pared by 3 bases and J by 4 bases, with 8 bases between.

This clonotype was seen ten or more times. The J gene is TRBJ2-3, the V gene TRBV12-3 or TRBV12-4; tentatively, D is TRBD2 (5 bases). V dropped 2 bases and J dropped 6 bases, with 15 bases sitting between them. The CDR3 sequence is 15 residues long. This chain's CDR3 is CASSLPSRASDTQYF. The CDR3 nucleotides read TGTGCCAGCAGTTTACCGTCGCGGGCGTCGGATACGCAGTATTTT.

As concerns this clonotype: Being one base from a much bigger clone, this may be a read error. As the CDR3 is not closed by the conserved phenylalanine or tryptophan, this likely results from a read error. The CDR3 here is CASSQAGWSEAFC. CDR3 DNA: TGTGCCAGCAGTCAAGCAGGGTGGTCTGAAGCTTTCTGT. The rearrangement links TRBV28 to TRBJ1-1, with a weak D call TRBD1 (5 bases). The V and J ends lost 5 bases and 6 bases respectively, with 13 bases between them. The germline V gene encodes CDR1 MDHEN and CDR2 SYDVKM. The CDR3 has 13 residues.